Each of the 23 T cell receptor beta chains below was sequenced from the same sample in a study of PD-1 blockade in classical Hodgkin lymphoma. Specified time point: cycle 4 day 1 (C4D1), after 5 to 7 weeks of nivolumab. Every one of the patients relapsed after autologous stem cell transplantation (brentuximab vedotin exposure was variable). Repertoires were generated with immunoSEQ multiplex PCR, while TCRdb's copy carries only in-frame clones and drops some. The sample consists of over 75,000 clones, 90% of them appearing once. This specimen was peripheral blood mononuclear cells (PBMCs), taken before the fourth cycle of nivolumab. Receptors originate from a human donor with classical Hodgkin lymphoma.

The chain combines TRBV19 with TRBJ1-1, with D possibly TRBD1 on 5 matching bases. Germline V lookup: CDR1 LNHDA, CDR2 SQIVND (reference sequence). V gave up 3 bases and J gave up 5 bases, with 10 bases separating them. CDR3 length: 13 residues. The DNA for the CDR3 is TGTGCCAGTAGTATTTGGGGGGGAACTGAAGCTTTCTTT. The encoded protein is CASSIWGGTEAFF.

V and J are TRBV10-3 and TRBJ1-2; D call uncertain. CDR3 size: 19 residues. Trimming removed 2 bases from V and 0 bases from J, with 22 bases in between. CDR1 is ENHRY, CDR2 SYGVKD, per germline. CDR3: CAISETLLRKTSSNYGYTF. The CDR3 bases are TGTGCCATCAGTGAGACCCTACTCAGGAAGACCAGTTCTAACTATGGCTACACCTTC.

This chain uses TRBV7-3 with TRBJ2-3, with 7 bases lining up with TRBD2. CDR1 and CDR2 from the germline V gene are SGHTA and FQGTGA. The CDR3 consists of 15 residues. J was trimmed by 5 bases and V by 5 bases; bases with no gene match: 10. CDR3 bases: TGTGCCAGCAGCCCGAGGGGCGGGGGAGGAGATACGCAGTATTTT. As protein: CASSPRGGGGDTQYF.

CDR3 DNA: TGTGCCAGCAGTTACACAGGGGGCGCGGAGGAAAAACTGTTTTTT. This sequence encodes CASSYTGGAEEKLFF. V usage is TRBV25-1 and J usage is TRBJ1-4, with TRBD1 identical over 9 bases. Germline lookup yields CDR1 MGHDK and CDR2 SYGVNS. V lost 5 bases and J lost 8; bases outside the gene matches: 9. This CDR3 spans 15 amino acids.

This clone was seen just once. The rearrangement joins TRBV27 to TRBJ2-5; a weak D match, TRBD2 (6 bases). This CDR3 comprises 19 residues. The ends were cut back, 2 bases at V and 5 bases at J, with 27 bases in the middle. The V gene's germline CDR1 is MNHEY and CDR2 SMNVEV (reference sequence). CDR3 DNA sequence: TGTGCCAGCAGTTTAACACCCCCCCGGGGGAGCCTTAAAAGGGAGACCCAGTACTTC. This encodes CASSLTPPRGSLKRETQYF.

The chain links TRBV6-5 to TRBJ1-4; a weak D match, TRBD1 (6 bases). The CDR3 sequence is 15 residues long. Germline V CDR1 and CDR2: MNHEY, SVGAGI. Between the trimmed V and J ends, which lost 5 bases and 2 bases, there was a span of 12 bases. CDR3 in amino acids: CASSTRGGTNEKLFF. For the CDR3, the DNA is TGTGCCAGCAGTACTAGAGGGGGGACTAATGAAAAACTGTTTTTT.

The chain recombines TRBV7-2 with TRBJ2-5; possibly TRBD1 or TRBD2 for D (5 bases each). CDR1 is SGHTA and CDR2 is FQGNSA in the germline V gene. This CDR3 is built from 14 residues. V was shortened by 1 base and J by 2 bases, with 8 bases between the two germline ends. The chain's CDR3 is CASSLDWGQETQYF. CDR3 in DNA: TGTGCCAGCAGCTTAGACTGGGGGCAAGAGACCCAGTACTTC.

The chain recombines TRBV9 with TRBJ2-5; 9 bases match TRBD1. The J call may be mistaken, given a closer DNA end match to TRBJ2-7. The CDR3 is 16 residues long. Germline V gives CDR1 SGDLS, CDR2 YYNGEE. CDR3 nucleotide sequence: TGTGCCAGCAGCGTAGAAGGTTGGACAGGGGACCACGAGCAGTACTTC. This gives the protein CASSVEGWTGDHEQYF.

Written as DNA, the CDR3 is TGTGCCAGCAGTTTATCATACTCTGGGGCCAACGTCCTGACTTTC. Amino acid sequence: CASSLSYSGANVLTF. The chain uses TRBV27 and TRBJ2-6; D call uncertain. The CDR3 is 15 residues long. Per germline, CDR1 MNHEY and CDR2 SMNVEV (reference sequence). Trimming took 0 bases from V and 0 from J, leaving 3 bases between them.

The rearrangement uses TRBV19 and TRBJ1-5; no reliable D call. The germline V gene has CDR1 LNHDA and CDR2 SQIVND (reference sequence). This CDR3 has 14 residues. Trimming took off 7 bases at V and 2 bases at J, with 12 bases between the two ends. CDR3: CASNWAEGNQPQHF. In DNA form, the CDR3 reads TGTGCCAGTAATTGGGCTGAGGGCAATCAGCCCCAGCATTTT.

The V gene is TRBV7-9, the J gene TRBJ1-4, with D maybe TRBD1 (5 bases). V was shortened by 4 bases and J by 6 bases, with 21 bases between the two germline ends. Germline CDR1 and CDR2: SEHNR and FQNEAQ (reference sequence). The CDR3 is made up of 17 amino acids. The CDR3 coding sequence is TGTGCCAGCAGCTCCGACGGGGACCGGGCAGGGCATGAAAAACTGTTTTTT. Its protein product is CASSSDGDRAGHEKLFF.

The chain carries TRBV7-9 and TRBJ2-7, with D unresolved. The CDR3 totals 14 residues. V lost 0 bases and J lost 3, with 9 bases in between. Per the germline V gene, CDR1 is SEHNR and CDR2 is FQNEAQ (reference sequence). The CDR3 bases are TGTGCCAGCAGCTTAGCCGGGTACTACTACGAGCAGTACTTC. Protein product: CASSLAGYYYEQYF.

DNA for the CDR3: TGTGCCAGTAGTATAGGCACGGCGGAGGACTACGAGCAGTACTTC. This translates into CASSIGTAEDYEQYF. This rearrangement joins TRBV19 to TRBJ2-7, with D maybe TRBD2 (5 bases). V dropped 1 base and J dropped 3 bases, with 13 bases sitting between them. Per germline, CDR1 LNHDA and CDR2 SQIVND (reference sequence). The CDR3 totals 15 residues.

V gene TRBV7-9 combines with J gene TRBJ2-7; 8 bases are shared with TRBD1. Germline CDR1 and CDR2: SEHNR and FQNEAQ (reference sequence). The length of the CDR3 is 15 residues. Germline trimming cut 4 bases from V and 1 base from J; bases unmatched to any gene: 6. The CDR3 reads CASSSPGQESYEQYF. For the CDR3, the DNA is TGTGCCAGCAGCTCCCCGGGACAGGAGTCCTACGAGCAGTACTTC.

The rearrangement links TRBV7-4 to TRBJ1-5; D gene ambiguous. V lost 2 bases and J lost 0, with 8 bases in between. CDR1 is SGHVT, CDR2 SQSDAQ, per germline. The CDR3 spans 15 residues. The CDR3 sequence: CASSLRRFSNQPQHF. Here the CDR3 DNA reads TGTGCCAGCAGCTTAAGACGTTTTAGCAATCAGCCCCAGCATTTT. Drawing the rest from reference TRBV7-4 and TRBJ1-5, the complete variable domain is GAGVSQSPRYKVAKRGRDVALRCDSISGHVTLYWYRQTLGQGSEVLTYSQSDAQRDKSGRPSGRFSAERPERSVSTLKIQRTEQGDSAVYLCASSLRRFSNQPQHFGDGTRLSIL.

This clone showed up just once. The chain carries TRBV5-1 and TRBJ2-3; TRBD1 aligns across 9 bases. The CDR3 length is 15 residues. V trimming: 2 bases; J trimming: 1 base; junction bases outside the gene matches: 2. The germline CDR1 and CDR2 sequences are SGHRS and YFSETQ. CDR3 in amino acids: CASSFRDRGTDTQYF. For the CDR3, the DNA is TGCGCCAGCAGCTTCCGGGACAGGGGCACAGATACGCAGTATTTT.

The V gene is TRBV5-6, the J gene TRBJ1-1; D might be TRBD1 (5 bases). Trimming took 0 bases from V and 0 from J, leaving 15 bases between them. The CDR3 has 17 residues. Germline CDR1 reads SGHDT; CDR2 reads YYEEEE. Here the CDR3 DNA reads TGTGCCAGCAGCTTGGGTGCAGGGACTCTGATGAACACTGAAGCTTTCTTT. This sequence encodes CASSLGAGTLMNTEAFF.

The chain joins TRBV4-3 to TRBJ2-2; D gene uncertain. CDR3 length equals 16 residues. Germline V gene sequence: CDR1 LGHNA, CDR2 YSLEER. V was clipped by 3 bases and J by 0 bases, with 11 bases between them. Here the CDR3 reads CASSHLRRSNTGELFF. CDR3 nucleotide sequence: TGCGCCAGCAGCCACCTCCGACGGTCGAACACCGGGGAGCTGTTTTTT.

The CDR3 nucleotides read TGTGCCAGCAGCTTAGCGTTCGACAGGGGGCGCCGGGGGTATGGCTACACCTTC. Translation: CASSLAFDRGRRGYGYTF. This chain uses TRBV7-9 with TRBJ1-2; 10 bases map to TRBD1. Germline V gene data show CDR1 as SEHNR and CDR2 as FQNEAQ (reference sequence). The CDR3 has 18 residues. The V gene end was trimmed by 0 bases and the J gene end by 5 bases; junction bases not matched to a gene: 12.

This clone was recorded a few times. V gene TRBV2 combines with J gene TRBJ2-4; TRBD1 aligns across 9 bases. CDR3 length: 15 amino acids. The V segment lost 4 bases and the J segment 6 bases; nucleotides outside the gene matches: 7. The germline gives CDR1 SNHLY, CDR2 FYNNEI. The CDR3 DNA reads TGTGCCAGCAGTGTGTCACAGGGGGCCCTAAACATTCAGTACTTC. Translated: CASSVSQGALNIQYF.

This chain joins TRBV4-3 and TRBJ2-2, with D unresolved. Trimming left V 2 bases short and J 4 bases short, with 14 bases between. Per germline, CDR1 LGHNA and CDR2 YSLEER. This CDR3 contains 16 residues. This CDR3 reads CASSQPERWGTGELFF. The CDR3 region has the DNA TGCGCCAGCAGCCAACCAGAGCGCTGGGGCACCGGGGAGCTGTTTTTT.

This rearrangement joins TRBV7-9 to TRBJ2-7, with 7 bases matching TRBD1. Germline CDR1 SEHNR, CDR2 FQNEAQ (reference sequence). The CDR3 covers 17 residues. With 0 bases clipped from V and 3 bases from J, the junction kept 11 bases outside the gene matches. The CDR3 coding sequence is TGTGCCAGCAGCTTAGCTCTTGGGACAGACCTTCGCTACGAGCAGTACTTC. Translation: CASSLALGTDLRYEQYF.

The V gene is TRBV11-2, the J gene TRBJ1-2; D call uncertain. CDR3 length equals 15 residues. Germline V CDR1 and CDR2: SGHAT, FQNNGV. V was trimmed by 1 base and J by 0 bases, leaving 9 bases between them. CDR3 sequence (DNA): TGTGCCAGCAGCTTAGCCGGCAGTCCTAACTATGGCTACACCTTC. It translates to CASSLAGSPNYGYTF. Variable domain in full (rest from reference TRBV11-2 and TRBJ1-2): EAGVAQSPRYKIIEKRQSVAFWCNPISGHATLYWYQQILGQGPKLLIQFQNNGVVDDSQLPKDRFSAERLKGVDSTLKIQPAKLEDSAVYLCASSLAGSPNYGYTFGSGTRLTVV.